This T cell receptor beta chain was identified during a study of cytomegalovirus exposure and HLA in healthy donors (dated by TCRdb to the late 2010s). Some background on the complete study: In an earlier analysis of approximately 640 of the donors, 250 to 350 Gb of sequence data and 90 million to 130 million unique TCR beta sequences from 150 million to 200 million T cells were reported. Among the approximately 430 genotyped donors, roughly 80% belonged to the genetic ancestry cluster associated with self-reported Caucasian donors. An early release covering roughly 600 HLA-typed donors comprised about 310 gigabases of sequencing data and 85 million or so unique TCR sequences. Donor age, sex, ethnicity and CMV serostatus were compiled together with the repertoire data. HLA typing included class I and class II loci at four-digit resolution. On average, roughly 250,000 unique TCR beta nucleotide sequences were sequenced per donor among roughly 430 genotyped donors of the cohort, with around 19% of those sequences being non-productive. A later genetic analysis took genome-wide SNP genotypes for about 60% of the roughly 670 donors and used that subset as a discovery cohort. The later analysis used no new phenotypic data to find candidate immune exposures, relying instead on TCR beta sequences and their occurrence across donors. High-throughput TCR immunosequencing, statistical association of individual TCRs with disease status, and machine learning were combined to predict cytomegalovirus infection status. In an earlier analysis of 550 to 700 of the donors, high-throughput TCR beta sequencing was used to judge whether each TCR beta V gene segment behaved as functional or pseudogenic. All discovery cohort repertoires had been generated on a single sequencing platform. In addition to the first cohort of around 670 subjects, a separate validation cohort of 120 different subjects was used. The study aimed to test whether signatures of past pathogen exposure could be identified by cataloging public T cell receptors. Typing coverage varied by locus: about 629-640 donors for A, B, C, DRB1 and DQB1; approximately 500 for DQA1; more than 600 for DPA1; 450 to 480 for DPB1. A later analysis re-analyzed previously published TCR beta repertoires from 550 to 700 donors and added high-resolution HLA genotyping to study TCR occurrence patterns. Using immunosequencing, the study profiled T cell repertoires from 666 subjects and related those repertoires to cytomegalovirus serostatus. A few DR-DQ haplotypes were treated as single units for association and clustering because of strong linkage in the cohort.

Libraries were made using the immunoSEQ multiplex PCR assay. The multiplex PCR relied on a mix of 60 forward primers for TCR Vbeta segments and 13 reverse primers for TCR Jbeta segments. The CDR3 region of rearranged TCR beta genes was amplified from genomic DNA with a multiplex PCR assay. The Illumina HiSeq System was used to sequence the amplified TCR beta libraries as 87-base-pair reads. The authors processed their data as follows. In a later analysis, about 80 million unique TCR beta chains were counted across the 500 to 850 repertoires, and roughly 11 million of these chains were shared by at least two donors. A nearest-neighbor algorithm error-corrected the raw reads and collapsed the reads into unique sequences, merging closely related sequences to remove PCR and sequencing errors. To assign V, D and J gene segments, CDR3 sequences were aligned to IMGT reference sequences. Each retained sequence needed at least a six-nucleotide match to both a V gene segment and a J gene segment. Rearrangements were classified as productive when the CDR3 lacked stop codons and remained in frame with V and J, and all other rearrangements were classified as non-productive. CDR3 was defined according to IMGT convention as the region running from the second conserved V-encoded cysteine to the conserved J-encoded phenylalanine. The earlier analysis of approximately 590 of the donors excluded any sequence lacking an unambiguous match to a single V gene segment. An earlier analysis of 587 of the donors classified V segments as functional when productive rearrangements were above 56.7% and as segregating when the standard deviation between donors was above 5%. To diagnose cytomegalovirus status from the catalog of TCR beta chain sequences, a statistical classification framework was built. A later analysis assigned V and J genes by comparing TCR nucleotide sequences with IMGT/GENE-DB human TR gene sequences. A later analysis assigned CDR3 sequences and most-parsimonious VDJ recombination scenarios with the TCRdist pipeline. In a later analysis, each TCR beta chain was defined by its CDR3 amino acid sequence together with its V-gene family, and reads lacking a unique V-gene family were excluded. In a later analysis, nearly 600 highly shared, low-generation-probability nucleotide sequences were removed to address suspected cross-contamination and a sequencing artifact. A later analysis calculated a clonal expansion index for each public chain from normalized within-repertoire ranks of inferred template counts. A later analysis computed generation probabilities with a VDJ recombination model fitted to out-of-frame rearrangements, and checked the results against IGoR. In a later analysis, hypergeometric tests were used to score TCR-TCR, TCR-HLA and TCR-CMV co-occurrence, with a repertoire-size bias correction applied to TCR pairs. A later analysis estimated false discovery rates by permuting HLA or CMV assignments 20 times. In a later analysis, co-occurring TCRs were grouped with DBSCAN, and TCRdist sequence similarity was added when clustering was performed within HLA-allele-positive subsets. Co-occurrence clustering excluded repertoires with fewer than 30,000 or more than 120,000 public chains, plus five with anomalous nucleotide sharing. The immuneACCESS repertoire file appears here via TCRdb, limited to in-frame rearrangements. These files lack a portion of the clones; in checked studies, under half of the deficit traces to unresolved V genes, and the cause of the others is not known. V, J and clone size were drawn from that table, and D and trimming were deduced from the DNA. The table for this sample lists 150,000 or so clones; roughly 80% of them were counted only once. Jointly, the top ten make up less than 8% of the sample.

In total, just over 650 healthy bone marrow donors made up the cohort. All cohort members were sampled while nominally healthy, although unrecorded immune exposures were likely present. The donor was CMV seropositive and was included in the group of almost 300 seropositive cohort members. Each donor provided a peripheral blood sample, and peripheral blood mononuclear cells were used for TCR beta sequencing. The Qiagen DNeasy Blood Extraction Kit was used to extract genomic DNA from the blood cell samples. Regarding this clone: The antigen it binds to is not known. No base qualities exist here, and no much larger clone lies one base off it.

What the research found in general, with its limitations: The cohort was sequenced for TCR beta chains only, and without alpha or paired-chain data the features that could be detected were limited. At a false discovery rate of 0.05, a later analysis linked approximately 18,000 TCR beta sequences to specific HLA alleles. Correlated functional status among segregating V segments might reflect linkage disequilibrium, but an unknown experimental factor could not be ruled out. The classifier was reported to diagnose cytomegalovirus status with high specificity and sensitivity in both the original cohort and the validation cohort. Most CMV-associated TCR beta chains appeared to be HLA-restricted in a later analysis, and the HLA associations seemed to be driven largely by CMV exposure. In an earlier analysis of 587 of the donors, most TCR beta V segments appeared in productive rearrangements about 90% or about 30% of the time, broadly matching IMGT annotations. A further reported finding was that TCR beta sequences accurately predicted the HLA-A and HLA-B alleles for most subjects in the first cohort. The earlier analysis of approximately 540 of the donors excluded 15 to 20 rarely observed V segments, including chromosome 9 orphons, because counts were too low. A later analysis reported that several top co-occurrence clusters appeared linked to parvovirus B19, influenza, CMV and Epstein-Barr virus. Compared with equally common non-associated chains, HLA-associated TCR beta chains in a later analysis were more clonally expanded and had lower generation probabilities. A group of highly shared sequence variants was considered likely to be a technical artifact of the sequencing pipeline. When HLA alleles, especially DR and DQ, strongly co-occurred, attributing TCR associations to individual alleles was difficult. In the study, around 150 TCR beta chains were listed as associated with cytomegalovirus. Compared with the 666-donor mean, donors in an Asian-associated ancestry cluster had fewer N-insertions in productive TCRs, according to a later genetic analysis. Immune exposure information for the cohort was limited to CMV serostatus. While some public TCRs were present in many individuals, most TCR sequences turned up only very rarely across donors. In a later analysis, the rate of TCR association differed among HLA loci, with DRB1 alleles having the most associated TCRs and HLA-C alleles having the fewest. In vitro tests confirmed that three of the cytomegalovirus-associated TCR beta chains recognize cytomegalovirus antigens. V-gene and J-gene trimming of TCR beta chains was associated with a missense DCLRE1C variant in a later genetic analysis, and the association was replicated in an independent cohort. Presence/absence analyses assumed roughly uniform sequencing depth across donors, an assumption that may not hold. It was suggested by the authors that the approach could potentially be generalized to other disease states and immunological phenotypes. HLA typing was unavailable for some donors at each locus, so association tests used only the typed subset.

Sequenced: PBMCs. The receptor was isolated from a woman aged 40 to 50 in good health and CMV-seropositive.

The DNA sequence is TGCGCCAGCAGCGTAGGACAGGCAGATACGCAGTATTTT. Translated, it gives CASSVGQADTQYF. The chain is made from TRBV5-1 and TRBJ2-3; 7 bases in the middle match TRBD1. Here V drops 4 bases and J drops 4 bases, and the junction holds 3 bases not matched to any gene. As encoded in the germline V gene, CDR1 is SGHRS while CDR2 is YFSETQ. From cysteine to phenylalanine, the CDR3 is 13 amino acids long. The entry retains the CDR3 DNA only, 39 bases that are in frame from base 1.